What follows is one TCR beta chain and its context. The CDR3 runs 12 residues. The germline V and J ends were trimmed by 2 bases and 4 bases, with 6 bases remaining between them. CDR1 and CDR2 from the germline V gene are SEHNR and FQNEAQ (reference sequence). The data derive from a study of technical replicates of blood from four donors. The protocol was immunoSEQ multiplex PCR, while the TCRdb copy is restricted to in-frame clones and leaves out a portion. The sample includes 60,000 to 90,000 clones, around 97% of them seen just once. The sample comprised T cells isolated from PBMCs. This TCR derives from a human donor in good health. This chain uses TRBV7-9 with TRBJ2-7, with a tentative D call TRBD1 (6 bases). Here the CDR3 DNA reads TGTGCCAGCAGCTTACAGGGGTACGAGCAGTACTTC. As protein: CASSLQGYEQYF. Drawing the rest from reference TRBV7-9 and TRBJ2-7, the complete variable domain is DTGVSQNPRHKITKRGQNVTFRCDPISEHNRLYWYRQTLGQGPEFLTYFQNEAQLEKSRLLSDRFSAERPKGSFSTLEIQRTEQGDSAMYLCASSLQGYEQYFGPGTRLTVT.